This T cell receptor (beta chain) appears in the sequencing data of a study of cytomegalovirus exposure and HLA in healthy donors. The CDR3 totals 13 residues. Germline V gene lookup returns CDR1 MNHEY and CDR2 SVGAGI. Unmatched junction bases numbered 9, after V lost 6 bases and J lost 14 bases. This PCR relied on a set of 60 Vbeta primers and 13 Jbeta primers. The protocol was immunoSEQ multiplex PCR, while the TCRdb copy is restricted to in-frame clones and leaves out a portion. Counted here are around 100,000 clones, 82% occurring once; the ten biggest clones make up around a fifth. This TCR was recovered from a man between 25 and 39 years old in good health and CMV-seropositive. The rearrangement joins TRBV6-5 to TRBJ1-6; TRBD1 agrees at 8 bases. Material for sequencing was PBMCs. The DNA for the CDR3 is TGTGCCAGCAGCGGAACCTCAGGGGGCACCCTCCACTTT. This encodes CASSGTSGGTLHF.